This passage covers 17 T cell receptor beta chains from one sample sequenced in a study of shared clonotypes between healthy human individuals. Generated by immunoSEQ multiplex PCR, the TCRdb table keeps only in-frame clones and is missing some. The sample includes fewer than 650,000 clones, roughly four fifths seen only once; the top ten take roughly 13%. Sequenced input: PBMCs. The receptors come from a woman aged 40 to 55 in good health. Some clones in this sample may be carry-over from other donors' samples.

This clone was seen at least ten times. This rearrangement joins TRBV28 to TRBJ2-3, with 9 nucleotides matching TRBD2. The V and J ends lost 8 bases and 6 bases, in that order; junction bases with no gene match: 12. Germline lookup yields CDR1 MDHEN and CDR2 SYDVKM. The CDR3 runs 15 residues. CDR3 nucleotide sequence: TGTGCCAGCGGTCTCGGCGGGAGGGCCAGGGATACGCAGTATTTT. Its translation: CASGLGGRARDTQYF. Complete variable domain (other parts from reference TRBV28 and TRBJ2-3): DVKVTQSSRYLVKRTGEKVFLECVQDMDHENMFWYRQDPGLGLRLIYFSYDVKMKEKGDIPEGYSVSREKKERFSLILESASTNQTSMYLCASGLGGRARDTQYFGPGTRLTVL.

This clone has ten or more counts. V is TRBV2 and J is TRBJ2-3, with 10 bases matching TRBD2. Trimming removed 7 bases from V and 5 bases from J; junction bases left unmatched: 3. Germline values: CDR1 SNHLY, CDR2 FYNNEI. The CDR3 contains 13 residues. CDR3 residues: CASTRLAGDTQYF. CDR3 nucleotide sequence: TGTGCCAGCACCCGACTAGCGGGAGATACGCAGTATTTT.

The J gene is TRBJ2-7, the V gene TRBV7-2; D unclear. This CDR3 region has 12 residues. V dropped 2 bases and J dropped 6 bases, with 8 bases sitting between them. Germline CDR1 reads SGHTA; CDR2 reads FQGNSA. The CDR3 is CASSLRPAEQYF. In DNA, the CDR3 is TGTGCCAGCAGCTTAAGGCCGGCCGAGCAGTACTTC.

The count of this clone is one. The CDR3 region has the DNA TGCGCCAGCAGCTCGAAAATAGCGAGAGGAGGGGAGACCCAGTACTTC. Protein sequence: CASSSKIARGGETQYF. This chain connects TRBV5-1 to TRBJ2-5; tentative D call: TRBD2 (6 bases). The germline gives CDR1 SGHRS, CDR2 YFSETQ. The CDR3 runs 16 residues. Trimming pared 3 bases from V and 5 bases from J, leaving 20 bases between.

The V and J genes are TRBV9 and TRBJ2-7; TRBD1 matches 7 bases. Germline values: CDR1 SGDLS, CDR2 YYNGEE. The V gene end was trimmed by 0 bases and the J gene end by 1 base; junction bases not matched to a gene: 4. This CDR3 spans 15 amino acids. The CDR3 region has the DNA TGTGCCAGCAGCGTAGCCGGGACAGAATCCTACGAGCAGTACTTC. This sequence encodes CASSVAGTESYEQYF.

This clone was detected many times. The chain employs TRBV28 and TRBJ2-7; TRBD1 matches at 8 bases. The length of the CDR3 is 12 residues. V shed 4 bases and J 4 bases; nucleotides not matched to a gene: 0. Germline assignment: CDR1 MDHEN and CDR2 SYDVKM. The chain's CDR3 is CASSWDRYEQYF. In nucleotides, the CDR3 is TGTGCCAGCAGTTGGGACAGGTACGAGCAGTACTTC.

The genes are TRBV5-1 and TRBJ1-4; possible D gene TRBD1, 6 bases. V shed 0 bases and J shed 6 bases, with 12 bases lying between them. Germline CDR1 and CDR2: SGHRS and YFSETQ. The CDR3 totals 15 residues. CDR3 residues: CASSLGGQNHEKLFF. Written as DNA, the CDR3 is TGCGCCAGCAGCTTGGGGGGACAAAACCATGAAAAACTGTTTTTT.

This clone was counted ten times or more. V is TRBV30 and J is TRBJ2-4; the D gene is possibly TRBD2 (5 bases). The CDR3 contains 15 residues. The ends were cut back, 0 bases at V and 0 bases at J, with 9 bases in the middle. Per the germline V gene, CDR1 is GTSNPN and CDR2 is SVGIG (reference sequence). CDR3 protein: CAWSVLSGAKNIQYF. DNA for the CDR3: TGTGCCTGGAGTGTACTCAGCGGAGCCAAAAACATTCAGTACTTC.

Of note for this clone: A far larger clone is off by one base, so a read error is likely. The J gene is TRBJ2-4, the V gene TRBV11-2; weak D call: TRBD1 (6 bases). CDR3 length equals 16 residues. Germline V lookup: CDR1 SGHAT, CDR2 FQNNGV. The CDR3 region is CASSRLQGSSKNVQYF. CDR3 nucleotide sequence: TGTGCCAGCAGCCGTTTGCAGGGGTCCTCCAAAAACGTTCAGTACTTC.

This clone was detected only once. CDR3 region: CASSQAWDSGNTIYF. The CDR3 nucleotides are TGTGCCAGCAGCCAAGCATGGGATTCTGGAAACACCATATATTTT. The chain joins TRBV6-1 to TRBJ1-3; no firm D call. Germline values: CDR1 MNHNS, CDR2 SASEGT. This CDR3 is built from 15 residues. Trimming cost V 6 bases and J 1 base, with 13 bases left between them.

The chain couples TRBV4-1 to TRBJ2-6, with a tentative D call TRBD1 (7 bases). The V and J ends lost 3 bases and 2 bases respectively, with 11 bases between them. The CDR3 consists of 16 residues. The germline gives CDR1 MGHRA, CDR2 YSYEKL. The CDR3 sequence: CASSHLRGAGANVLTF. CDR3 sequence (DNA): TGCGCCAGCAGCCACCTCAGGGGGGCTGGGGCCAACGTCCTGACTTTC.

The rearrangement links TRBV4-1 to TRBJ2-5; tentatively, D is TRBD2 (5 bases). Germline CDR1 MGHRA, CDR2 YSYEKL. This CDR3 has 17 residues. Trimming removed 4 bases at V and 2 bases at J, with 20 bases between. The chain's CDR3 is CASSRRPSAEKQETQYF. CDR3 DNA: TGCGCCAGCAGCCGAAGGCCGTCAGCGGAAAAACAAGAGACCCAGTACTTC.

V gene TRBV5-4 combines with J gene TRBJ2-5; D not certain. The CDR3 sequence is 13 residues long. Trimming removed 3 bases from V and 5 bases from J, with 11 bases in between. Germline CDR1 SGHNT, CDR2 YYREEE (reference sequence). CDR3 in DNA: TGTGCCAGCAGCTCAACGGCCCGGGAGACCCAGTACTTC. Residues: CASSSTARETQYF.

This clone was seen just once. This chain's CDR3 is CASSPNGVTQYF. For the CDR3, the DNA is TGTGCCAGCTCACCAAACGGCGTGACGCAGTATTTT. The chain employs TRBV18 and TRBJ2-3; D unclear. Deletions cut 2 bases from V and 9 bases from J, with 9 bases between. Germline V gives CDR1 KGHSH, CDR2 LQKENI. There are 12 residues in the CDR3.

V is TRBV18 and J is TRBJ2-6; D is possibly TRBD1 (5 bases). Germline values: CDR1 KGHSH, CDR2 LQKENI. The CDR3 covers 17 residues. Trimming took 2 bases from V and 0 from J, leaving 11 bases between them. The CDR3 DNA reads as TGTGCCAGCTCACCAAAATCAGGGAACTCTGGGGCCAACGTCCTGACTTTC. This translates into CASSPKSGNSGANVLTF.

This CDR3 reads CASSSGKLYSNYEQYF. For the CDR3, the DNA is TGTGCCAGCAGCTCAGGGAAGTTATACTCTAATTACGAGCAGTACTTC. This chain links TRBV13 with TRBJ2-7, with a weak D call TRBD1 (5 bases). V dropped 4 bases and J dropped 4 bases, with 20 bases sitting between them. The CDR3 covers 16 residues. From germline, CDR1 is PRHDT and CDR2 FYEKMQ (reference sequence).

This clone was observed a few times. The chain carries TRBV2 and TRBJ1-2; D gene unclear. Trimming took off 4 bases at V and 3 bases at J, with 9 bases between the two ends. The V gene's germline CDR1 is SNHLY and CDR2 FYNNEI. This CDR3 comprises 13 residues. The CDR3 region has the DNA TGTGCCAGCAGTGGAGACGCCTACTATGGCTACACCTTC. Its translation is CASSGDAYYGYTF.